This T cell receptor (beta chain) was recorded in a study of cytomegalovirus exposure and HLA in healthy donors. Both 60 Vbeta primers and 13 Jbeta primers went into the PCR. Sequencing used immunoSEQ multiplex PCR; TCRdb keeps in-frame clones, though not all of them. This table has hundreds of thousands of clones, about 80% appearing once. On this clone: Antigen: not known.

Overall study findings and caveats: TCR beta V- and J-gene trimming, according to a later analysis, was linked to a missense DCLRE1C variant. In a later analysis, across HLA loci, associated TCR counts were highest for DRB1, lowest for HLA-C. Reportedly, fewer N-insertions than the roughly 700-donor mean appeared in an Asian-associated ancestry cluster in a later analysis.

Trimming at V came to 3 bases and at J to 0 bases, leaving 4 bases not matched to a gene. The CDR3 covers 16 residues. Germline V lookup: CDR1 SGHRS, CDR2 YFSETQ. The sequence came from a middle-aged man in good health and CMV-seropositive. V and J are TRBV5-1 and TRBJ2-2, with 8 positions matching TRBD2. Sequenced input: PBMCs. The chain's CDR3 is CASSYAGGANTGELFF. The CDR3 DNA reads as TGCGCCAGCAGCTATGCCGGGGGGGCGAACACCGGGGAGCTGTTTTTT.